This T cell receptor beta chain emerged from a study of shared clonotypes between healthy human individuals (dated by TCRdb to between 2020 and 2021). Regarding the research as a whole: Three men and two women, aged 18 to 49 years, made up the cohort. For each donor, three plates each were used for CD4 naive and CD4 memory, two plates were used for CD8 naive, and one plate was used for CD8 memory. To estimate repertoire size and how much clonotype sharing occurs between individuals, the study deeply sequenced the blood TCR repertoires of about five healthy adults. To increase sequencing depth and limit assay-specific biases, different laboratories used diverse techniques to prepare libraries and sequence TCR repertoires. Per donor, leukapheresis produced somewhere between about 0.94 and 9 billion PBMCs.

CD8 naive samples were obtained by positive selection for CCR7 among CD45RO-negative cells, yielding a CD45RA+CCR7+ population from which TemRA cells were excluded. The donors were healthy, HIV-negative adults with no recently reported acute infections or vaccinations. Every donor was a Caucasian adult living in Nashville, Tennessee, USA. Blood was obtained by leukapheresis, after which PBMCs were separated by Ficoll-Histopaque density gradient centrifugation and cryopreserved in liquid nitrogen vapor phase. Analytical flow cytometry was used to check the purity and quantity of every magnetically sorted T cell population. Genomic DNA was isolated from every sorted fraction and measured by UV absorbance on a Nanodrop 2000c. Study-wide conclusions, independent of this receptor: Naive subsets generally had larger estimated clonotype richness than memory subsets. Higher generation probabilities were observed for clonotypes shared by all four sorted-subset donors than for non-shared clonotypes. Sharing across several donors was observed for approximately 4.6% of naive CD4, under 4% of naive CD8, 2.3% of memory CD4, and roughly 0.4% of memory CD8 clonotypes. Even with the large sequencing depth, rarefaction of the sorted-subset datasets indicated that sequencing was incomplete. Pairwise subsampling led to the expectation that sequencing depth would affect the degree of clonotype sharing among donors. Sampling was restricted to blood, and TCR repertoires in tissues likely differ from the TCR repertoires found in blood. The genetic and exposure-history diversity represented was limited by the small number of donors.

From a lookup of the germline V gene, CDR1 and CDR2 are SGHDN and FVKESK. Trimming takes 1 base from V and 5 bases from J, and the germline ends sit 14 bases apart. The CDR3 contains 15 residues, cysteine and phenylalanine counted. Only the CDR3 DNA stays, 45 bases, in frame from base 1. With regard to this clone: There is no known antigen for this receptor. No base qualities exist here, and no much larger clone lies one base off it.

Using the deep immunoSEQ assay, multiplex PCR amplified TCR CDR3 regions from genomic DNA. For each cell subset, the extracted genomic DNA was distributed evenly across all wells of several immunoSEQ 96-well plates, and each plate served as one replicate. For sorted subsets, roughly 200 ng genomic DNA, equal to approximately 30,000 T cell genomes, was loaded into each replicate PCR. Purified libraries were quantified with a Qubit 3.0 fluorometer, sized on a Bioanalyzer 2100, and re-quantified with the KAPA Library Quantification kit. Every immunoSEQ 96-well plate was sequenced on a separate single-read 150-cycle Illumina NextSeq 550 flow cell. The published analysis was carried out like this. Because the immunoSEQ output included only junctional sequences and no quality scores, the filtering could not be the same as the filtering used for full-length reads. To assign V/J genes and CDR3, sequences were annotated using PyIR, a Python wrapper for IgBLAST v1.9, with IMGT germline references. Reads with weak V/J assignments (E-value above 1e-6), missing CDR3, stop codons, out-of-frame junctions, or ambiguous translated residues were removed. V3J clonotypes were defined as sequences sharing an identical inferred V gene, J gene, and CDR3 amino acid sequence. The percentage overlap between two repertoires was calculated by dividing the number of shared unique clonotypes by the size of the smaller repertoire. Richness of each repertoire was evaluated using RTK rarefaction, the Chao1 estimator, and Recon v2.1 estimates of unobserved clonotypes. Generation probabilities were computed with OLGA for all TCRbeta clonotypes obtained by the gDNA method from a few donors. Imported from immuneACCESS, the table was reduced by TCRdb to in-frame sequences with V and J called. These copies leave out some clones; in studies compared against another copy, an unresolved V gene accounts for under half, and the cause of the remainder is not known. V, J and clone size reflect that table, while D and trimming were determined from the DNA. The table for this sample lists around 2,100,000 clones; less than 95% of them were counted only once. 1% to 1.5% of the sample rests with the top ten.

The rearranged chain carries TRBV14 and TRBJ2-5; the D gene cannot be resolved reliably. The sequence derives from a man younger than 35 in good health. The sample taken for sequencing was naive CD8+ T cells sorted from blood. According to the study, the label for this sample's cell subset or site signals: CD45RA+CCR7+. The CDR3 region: CASSQGSSNWETQYF. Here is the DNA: TGTGCCAGCAGCCAAGGGAGTAGCAACTGGGAGACCCAGTACTTC.